This TCR beta chain derives from a study of blood T cell repertoires in COVID-19. About the research overall: PBMCs, B-cell-depleted T cells, or T cells were the source of the cDNA or gDNA that made up the material.

Authors' analysis steps: Reference gene primer amplification yielded estimated nucleated cell counts. Data came from immunoSEQ multiplex PCR; TCRdb stores just in-frame clones and leaves some out. V and J calls and clone size are as listed in that table; D and trimming were resolved from the DNA. The sample has 75,000 to 95,000 clones, roughly nine tenths seen once. Trimming removed 7 bases from V and 3 bases from J; junction bases left unmatched: 7. CDR1 is SGHAT and CDR2 is FQNNGV in the germline V gene. This CDR3 is built from 14 residues. Sample: peripheral blood. The chain links TRBV11-2 to TRBJ2-7; TRBD1 aligns across 9 bases. This receptor was taken from a human donor in a cohort sampled during active COVID-19. CDR3 in DNA: TGTGCCAGCACCCTGCCGGGACAGGGCTACGAGCAGTACTTC. Its translation is CASTLPGQGYEQYF.